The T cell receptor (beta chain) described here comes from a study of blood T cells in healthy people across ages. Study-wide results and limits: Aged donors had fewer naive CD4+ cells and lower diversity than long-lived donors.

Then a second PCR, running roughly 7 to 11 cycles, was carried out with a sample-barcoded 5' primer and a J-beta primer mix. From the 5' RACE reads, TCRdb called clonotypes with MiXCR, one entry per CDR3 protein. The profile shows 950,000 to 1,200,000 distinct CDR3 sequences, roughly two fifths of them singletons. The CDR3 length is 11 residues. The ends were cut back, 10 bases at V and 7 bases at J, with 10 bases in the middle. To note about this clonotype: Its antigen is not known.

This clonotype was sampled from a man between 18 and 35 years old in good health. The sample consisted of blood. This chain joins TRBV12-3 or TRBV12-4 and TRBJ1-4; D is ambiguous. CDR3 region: CATRGSEKLFF. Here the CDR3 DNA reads TGTGCCACCCGCGGCAGTGAAAAACTGTTTTTT.